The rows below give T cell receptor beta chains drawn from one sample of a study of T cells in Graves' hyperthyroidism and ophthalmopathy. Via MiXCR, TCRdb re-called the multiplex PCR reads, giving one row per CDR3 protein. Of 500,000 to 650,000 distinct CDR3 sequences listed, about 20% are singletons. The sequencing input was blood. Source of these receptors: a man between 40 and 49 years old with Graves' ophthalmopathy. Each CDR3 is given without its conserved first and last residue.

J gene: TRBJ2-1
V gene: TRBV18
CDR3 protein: ASSPGTADNEQF

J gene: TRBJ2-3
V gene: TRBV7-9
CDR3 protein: ASSLVLRGTADTQY

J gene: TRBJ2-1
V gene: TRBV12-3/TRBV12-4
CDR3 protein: ASSPRLNEQF

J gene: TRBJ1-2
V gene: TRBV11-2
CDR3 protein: ASSYGTGNGYT

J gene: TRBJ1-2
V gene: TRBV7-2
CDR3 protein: ASSLGQGATYGYT

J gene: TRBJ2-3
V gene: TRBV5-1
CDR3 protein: ASSLRPADTQY

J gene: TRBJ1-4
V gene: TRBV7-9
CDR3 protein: ASSSGQKDNKLF

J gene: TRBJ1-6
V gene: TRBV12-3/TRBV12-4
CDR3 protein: ASSWPDSNSPLH

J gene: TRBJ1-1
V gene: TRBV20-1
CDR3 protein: SASPGRWNTEAF

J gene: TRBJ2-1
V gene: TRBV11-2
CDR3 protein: ASGYPPTGTTTYNEQF

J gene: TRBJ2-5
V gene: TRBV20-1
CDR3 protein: SARGGVGLAGQETQY

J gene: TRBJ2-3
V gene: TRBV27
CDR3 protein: ASNRGRRAGTDTQY

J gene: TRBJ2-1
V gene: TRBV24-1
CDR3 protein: ATSLPGLAGNEQF

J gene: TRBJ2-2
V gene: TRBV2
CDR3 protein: ASSERETTYTGELF

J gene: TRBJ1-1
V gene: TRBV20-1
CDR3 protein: SAKGRPNTEAF

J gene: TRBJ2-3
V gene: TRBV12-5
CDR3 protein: ASGLVGDSRRAEY

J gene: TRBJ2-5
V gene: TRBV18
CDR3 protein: ASSPRAGPGGETQY

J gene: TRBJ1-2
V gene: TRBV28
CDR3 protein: ASSSAGGASYGYT

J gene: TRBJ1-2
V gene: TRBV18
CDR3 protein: ASSSDREYGYT

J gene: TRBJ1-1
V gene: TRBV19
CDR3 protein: ASKTWPGNTEAF

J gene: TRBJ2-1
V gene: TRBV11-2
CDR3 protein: ASSSDRALRYNEQF

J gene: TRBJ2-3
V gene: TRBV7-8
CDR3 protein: ASSPTGRTDTQY

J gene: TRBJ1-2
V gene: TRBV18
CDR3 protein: ASSPREALRYGYT

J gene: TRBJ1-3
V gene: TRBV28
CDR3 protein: ASRINRDSGNTIY

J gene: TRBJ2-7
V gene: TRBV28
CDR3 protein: ASRPPTGEQY

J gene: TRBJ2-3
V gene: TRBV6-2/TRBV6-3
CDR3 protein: ASRTVAGGGTDTQY

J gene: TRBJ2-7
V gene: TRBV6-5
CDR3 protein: ASSYSRDATYEQY

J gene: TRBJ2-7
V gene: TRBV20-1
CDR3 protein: SATSGRSSYEQY

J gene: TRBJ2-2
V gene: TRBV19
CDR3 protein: ASTLELSHTGELF

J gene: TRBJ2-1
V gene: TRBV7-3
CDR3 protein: ASRQLPTLTGSGEQF